One sample yielded the 30 T cell receptor beta chains listed below, sequenced in a study of blood T cell repertoires in COVID-19. Repertoires were generated with immunoSEQ multiplex PCR, while TCRdb's copy carries only in-frame clones and drops some. This table holds roughly 270,000 clones, nearly 90% found once. Sequencing input: peripheral blood. Every receptor here comes from a man aged 18 to 29 with active or convalescent COVID-19.

The chain carries TRBV4-3 and TRBJ2-3; D may be TRBD1 (5 bases). Deletions cut 2 bases from V and 3 bases from J, with 12 bases between. Per germline, CDR1 LGHNA and CDR2 YSLEER. The CDR3 is 15 amino acids. Here the CDR3 reads CASSQTMWTTDTQYF. The CDR3 coding sequence is TGCGCCAGCAGCCAAACAATGTGGACAACAGATACGCAGTATTTT.

J is TRBJ1-3 and V is TRBV7-2, with TRBD1 as a possible D gene (6 bases). This CDR3 contains 14 residues. The ends were cut back, 5 bases at V and 4 bases at J, with 12 bases in the middle. Germline CDR1 and CDR2: SGHTA and FQGNSA. The CDR3 DNA is TGTGCCAGCAGCCCTCAGGGGTACGGAAACACCATATATTTT. This translates into CASSPQGYGNTIYF.

The chain employs TRBV25-1 and TRBJ1-5; D not resolved. V gave up 5 bases and J gave up 0 bases, with 8 bases separating them. Germline V gene data show CDR1 as MGHDK and CDR2 as SYGVNS. The CDR3 sequence is 14 residues long. The CDR3 spells CASSPLYSNQPQHF. CDR3 coding DNA: TGTGCCAGCAGTCCCCTATATAGCAATCAGCCCCAGCATTTT.

The chain carries TRBV12-3 or TRBV12-4 and TRBJ1-1; D is perhaps TRBD1 (6 bases). The CDR3 contains 13 residues. The V end was cut by 1 base, the J end by 4 bases, with 7 bases between. The CDR3 here is CASSLGTATEAFF. CDR3 DNA: TGTGCCAGCAGTTTAGGGACAGCCACTGAAGCTTTCTTT.

The genes are TRBV14 and TRBJ2-5; D is possibly TRBD1 (6 bases). This CDR3 spans 15 amino acids. The germline V gene has CDR1 SGHDN and CDR2 FVKESK. Trimming removed 1 base at V and 6 bases at J, with 15 bases between. CDR3 residues: CASSQAGQITKTQYF. The CDR3 DNA is TGTGCCAGCAGCCAAGCAGGACAGATCACGAAGACCCAGTACTTC.

The chain has TRBV11-2 and TRBJ2-5; D is unresolved. Per germline, CDR1 SGHAT and CDR2 FQNNGV. Trimming took off 1 base at V and 3 bases at J, with 12 bases between the two ends. This CDR3 region has 15 residues. CDR3 nucleotide sequence: TGTGCCAGCAGCTTAGGGGTTCGCCGGGAAGAGACCCAGTACTTC. It translates to CASSLGVRREETQYF.

This clone was counted a single time. The genes are TRBV4-1 and TRBJ1-5; possibly TRBD1 for D (5 bases). CDR1 is MGHRA, CDR2 YSYEKL, per germline. CDR3 length equals 15 residues. Between the trimmed V and J ends, which lost 1 base and 7 bases, there was a span of 14 bases. This CDR3 is CASSQVQGGEQPQHF. DNA for the CDR3: TGCGCCAGCAGCCAAGTGCAGGGTGGGGAACAGCCCCAGCATTTT.

The chain carries TRBV4-2 and TRBJ1-4; 10 bases are a match to TRBD1. Germline CDR1 reads LGHNA; CDR2 reads YNFKEQ. V shed 5 bases and J 8 bases; nucleotides not matched to a gene: 11. This CDR3 has 16 amino acids. Written as DNA, the CDR3 is TGTGCCAGCAGCGACCGGGACAGGGGTTTTGGCGAAAAACTGTTTTTT. Its translation is CASSDRDRGFGEKLFF.

In its sample, this clone was seen once. This sequence joins TRBV13 and TRBJ2-1, with TRBD2 identical over 10 bases. Germline-derived CDR1 and CDR2 are PRHDT and FYEKMQ (reference sequence). Trimming removed 4 bases from V and 13 bases from J; junction bases left unmatched: 10. This CDR3 region has 14 residues. The chain's CDR3 is CASSSPSGGFVQFF. Written as DNA, the CDR3 is TGTGCCAGCAGCTCTCCTAGCGGGGGTTTTGTTCAGTTCTTC.

V gene TRBV9 combines with J gene TRBJ1-1, with 7 positions matching TRBD1. J gave up 3 bases and V 3 bases, and 11 bases lay outside the gene matches. There are 16 residues in the CDR3. Per the germline V gene, CDR1 is SGDLS and CDR2 is YYNGEE. The CDR3 sequence: CASSALGGGSDTEAFF. The DNA of the CDR3 is TGTGCCAGCAGCGCCCTTGGAGGGGGCTCTGACACTGAAGCTTTCTTT.

The chain couples TRBV7-2 to TRBJ2-4; 8 nucleotides match TRBD1. The CDR3 is 14 residues long. CDR1 and CDR2 (germline): SGHTA, FQGNSA. The ends lost 1 base at V and 6 bases at J; junction bases unmatched: 2. This CDR3 is CASSLGQGLNIQYF. The CDR3 DNA sequence: TGTGCCAGCAGCTTAGGACAGGGGTTAAACATTCAGTACTTC.

The chain links TRBV5-4 to TRBJ1-1, with D tentatively TRBD1 (6 bases). Germline V gene data show CDR1 as SGHNT and CDR2 as YYREEE (reference sequence). The CDR3 loop spans 14 amino acids. Trimming shortened V by 2 bases and J by 2 bases, and 10 bases separated the two germline ends. The CDR3 coding sequence is TGTGCCAGCAGCTTACTGGACAGTAACACTGAAGCTTTCTTT. This gives the protein CASSLLDSNTEAFF.

The genes are TRBV21-1 and TRBJ2-7; TRBD1 is the table's D call and was not checked against the DNA. TRBV21-1 is a recognized pseudogene. CDR3 length equals 18 residues. CDR3: CASSYHWDRLFSSYEQYF. The CDR3 DNA reads TGTGCCAGCAGCTACCATTGGGACAGATTATTTAGCTCCTACGAGCAGTACTTC.

The CDR3 reads CASSQEMGFQGAQFF. The DNA for the CDR3 is TGCGCCAGCAGCCAAGAAATGGGCTTCCAGGGGGCTCAGTTCTTC. This sequence joins TRBV4-3 and TRBJ2-1; 8 bases line up with TRBD1. The CDR3 loop spans 15 amino acids. The J segment lost 13 bases and the V segment lost 0 bases, leaving 11 bases of the junction unmatched. Germline loops: CDR1 LGHNA, CDR2 YSLEER.

This chain joins TRBV12-5 and TRBJ2-3; D ambiguous. In germline, CDR1 is LGHNT, CDR2 FRNRAP. This CDR3 has 14 residues. Trimming cost V 1 base and J 6 bases, with 11 bases left between them. The CDR3 protein is CASGLAPTSDTQYF. Here the CDR3 DNA reads TGTGCTAGTGGTTTGGCGCCGACATCCGATACGCAGTATTTT.

The V call is TRBV25-1, the J call TRBJ2-5, with 11 bases matching TRBD2. Germline V gene lookup returns CDR1 MGHDK and CDR2 SYGVNS. CDR3 length: 16 residues. V dropped 4 bases and J dropped 0; count of bases not matched to a gene: 4. The CDR3 protein is CASSGTSGGYQETQYF. Here the CDR3 DNA reads TGTGCCAGCAGTGGTACTAGCGGGGGCTACCAAGAGACCCAGTACTTC.

The genes are TRBV5-1 and TRBJ2-6, with TRBD2 as a possible D gene (5 bases). CDR3 length: 17 residues. V was trimmed by 7 bases and J by 0 bases, leaving 17 bases between them. The germline gives CDR1 SGHRS, CDR2 YFSETQ. The chain's CDR3 is CASHSGRGSSGANVLTF. The CDR3 coding sequence is TGCGCCAGCCATTCGGGTCGGGGTTCCTCTGGGGCCAACGTCCTGACTTTC.

J is TRBJ1-1 and V is TRBV18, with 10 bases lining up with TRBD1. This CDR3 spans 15 amino acids. Losses at the gene ends were 4 bases for V and 4 bases for J; bases not matched to a gene: 6. Germline V gene data show CDR1 as KGHSH and CDR2 as LQKENI. The CDR3 here is CASSLAGTGVTEAFF. CDR3 sequence (DNA): TGTGCCAGCTCACTAGCCGGGACAGGGGTCACTGAAGCTTTCTTT.

In this sample, this clone turned up once. The genes are TRBV13 and TRBJ2-1, with 12 bases that match TRBD2. V was pared by 4 bases and J by 0 bases, with 7 bases of the junction left unmatched. This CDR3 has 18 residues. Germline-derived CDR1 and CDR2 are PRHDT and FYEKMQ (reference sequence). This CDR3 reads CASSSTLAGGPSYNEQFF. The CDR3 DNA reads TGTGCCAGCAGCTCAACTCTAGCGGGGGGGCCCTCCTACAATGAGCAGTTCTTC.

The V and J genes are TRBV12-3 or TRBV12-4 and TRBJ1-4; tentatively, D is TRBD1 (6 bases). CDR3 length: 12 residues. The germline V and J ends were trimmed by 6 bases and 10 bases, with 12 bases remaining between them. CDR3 loop: CASSPRGGKLFF. CDR3 DNA sequence: TGTGCCAGCAGCCCTCGAGGGGGAAAACTGTTTTTT.

This clone showed up just once. The chain carries TRBV19 and TRBJ1-1; a possible D gene is TRBD1 (5 bases). V gave up 5 bases and J gave up 5 bases, with 12 bases separating them. The germline CDR1 and CDR2 sequences are LNHDA and SQIVND (reference sequence). CDR3 length: 13 amino acids. Here the CDR3 reads CASSPQGLTEAFF. In DNA form, the CDR3 reads TGTGCCAGTAGTCCCCAGGGCCTAACTGAAGCTTTCTTT.

The chain combines TRBV10-1 with TRBJ2-3, with TRBD2 as a possible D gene (7 bases). With 8 bases removed from V and 2 bases from J, the gap between germline ends came to 17 bases. The CDR3 length is 15 residues. Germline values: CDR1 WNHNN, CDR2 SYGVQD (reference sequence). For the CDR3, the DNA is TGCGCCAGCTCGGAGGGGGGGCAAATCACAGATACGCAGTATTTT. Translation: CASSEGGQITDTQYF.

The chain joins TRBV5-1 to TRBJ1-2, with TRBD1 matching over 10 bases. Germline CDR1 SGHRS, CDR2 YFSETQ. V lost 3 bases, J lost 6 bases, and 11 bases stayed unmatched. The CDR3 has 16 residues. CDR3 loop: CASSSTGGGSFNGYTF. In DNA form, the CDR3 reads TGCGCCAGCAGCTCGACAGGGGGCGGATCGTTTAATGGCTACACCTTC.

The gene calls are TRBV7-3 and TRBJ1-6, with 7 bases lining up with TRBD1. Per germline, CDR1 SGHTA and CDR2 FQGTGA. The CDR3 extends over 18 amino acids. With V trimmed by 2 bases and J by 5 bases, 12 bases remained unmatched. The CDR3 sequence: CASSLDPVLRGNNSPLHF. The DNA of the CDR3 is TGTGCCAGCAGCTTAGACCCTGTCCTCAGGGGGAATAATTCACCCCTCCACTTT.

V gene TRBV9 combines with J gene TRBJ1-5, with a possible D match to TRBD1 (5 bases). Trimming removed 6 bases from V and 0 bases from J, with 31 bases in between. This CDR3 is built from 21 residues. Per the germline V gene, CDR1 is SGDLS and CDR2 is YYNGEE. This chain's CDR3 is CASNTNLGRATLPYSNQPQHF. CDR3 DNA: TGTGCCAGCAACACTAACTTGGGCAGGGCCACCCTTCCTTATAGCAATCAGCCCCAGCATTTT.

The V call is TRBV2, the J call TRBJ2-1, with 10 bases that match TRBD2. With V trimmed by 8 bases and J by 3 bases, 4 bases remained unmatched. Germline V gene lookup returns CDR1 SNHLY and CDR2 FYNNEI. This CDR3 is built from 14 residues. The CDR3, as DNA: TGTGCCAGCCGAAGGACTAGCGGCTACAATGAGCAGTTCTTC. Translated: CASRRTSGYNEQFF.

The chain recombines TRBV9 with TRBJ2-4; the match to TRBD2 covers 7 bases. Germline V CDR1 and CDR2: SGDLS, YYNGEE. After removal of 4 bases from V and 4 bases from J, the junction contained 8 bases not matched to a gene. The CDR3 length is 15 residues. CDR3 nucleotide sequence: TGTGCCAGCAGCCCCCCCGGGGGGATAAAAAACATTCAGTACTTC. Encoded protein: CASSPPGGIKNIQYF.

The gene calls are TRBV13 and TRBJ1-5; TRBD1 is a possible D gene (6 bases). The V gene's germline CDR1 is PRHDT and CDR2 FYEKMQ (reference sequence). The CDR3 totals 15 residues. V lost 0 bases and J lost 0, with 6 bases in between. The DNA for the CDR3 is TGTGCCAGCAGCTTAGGCAGGGGTAGCAATCAGCCCCAGCATTTT. It encodes CASSLGRGSNQPQHF.

CDR3 residues: CASSGTSGNTQYF. The CDR3 DNA sequence: TGCGCCAGCAGCGGGACTAGCGGAAATACGCAGTATTTT. The chain carries TRBV5-1 and TRBJ2-3; TRBD2 matches at 11 bases. Germline trimming cut 4 bases from V and 7 bases from J; bases unmatched to any gene: 2. The germline gives CDR1 SGHRS, CDR2 YFSETQ. The CDR3 is 13 amino acids.

V gene TRBV9 combines with J gene TRBJ2-1; 8 nucleotides align to TRBD2. V was clipped by 0 bases and J by 4 bases; unmatched bases: 9. The germline gives CDR1 SGDLS, CDR2 YYNGEE. This CDR3 spans 17 amino acids. The DNA of the CDR3 is TGTGCCAGCAGCGTAGGGATCCCGGCTAGCGGGTACAATGAGCAGTTCTTC. Its protein is CASSVGIPASGYNEQFF.